This TCR beta chain came from a study of blood T cell repertoires in COVID-19 (TCRdb year 2020). Turning to the overall study: The collaborator samples originated in the United States, Italy and Spain and spanned the acute and convalescent phases of COVID-19. The material from the prospective study consisted of cDNA or gDNA derived from T cells, B-cell-depleted T cells, or PBMCs. Subjects who had been exposed to COVID-19, were actively infected with it, or had recovered from it provided the deeply sampled blood TCRbeta repertoires that made up the dataset. A freely available public database, intended as a resource for researchers studying the immune response to SARS-CoV-2, is where the repertoires were released. The samples were drawn from two sources: the first 160 participants of the ongoing ImmuneRACE study, and 1,000 to 1,500 subjects contributed by 6 global collaborators. Nearly every sample came with metadata listing a de-identified subject ID, COVID-19 status, age in years and sex. Where HLA class I and class II types were available, the types were taken from metadata supplied by the sample provider, not from assay-based typing. What the work shows at the level of the full study, not this receptor alone: The quantity of clinical and demographic metadata differed by source and by participant and was supplied without curation.

TCRbeta CDR3 regions were amplified from genomic DNA by means of the immunoSEQ Assay, a bias-controlled multiplex PCR. The original pipeline was this. Within the assay, amplification of reference gene primers was used to estimate how many nucleated cells each sample contained. To quantify the absolute abundance of each unique TCRbeta CDR3 rearrangement, sequence reads were collapsed and filtered. For each sample, productive Simpson clonality was calculated by taking the square root of Simpson's diversity index across productive rearrangements. TCRdb mirrors the immuneACCESS table, restricted to in-frame sequences. Some clones are absent from its copies; in checked studies, under half trace to an unresolved V gene, and the reason for the others is unknown. V and J calls and clone size are those listed in that table; D and trimming were worked out from the DNA. The sample records roughly 200,000 clones, less than 85% of which are singletons. The top ten clones comprise roughly a sixth of the sample.

Notes on this clone: Its antigen is still unknown. No base quality information exists; no much larger clone differs at one position.

The CDR3 contains 16 residues, cysteine and phenylalanine counted. Kept here is only the CDR3 DNA, which spans 48 bases and is read in frame from base 1. V and J lose 3 bases and 0 bases, and a span of 15 bases separates them. The germline V gene provides CDR1 SGDLS and CDR2 YYNGEE. Enrolling through a virtual design, the prospective study's participants ranged in age from roughly 18 to 95 years and lived across 24 United States geographic areas. In the prospective study, participants were assigned to cohorts based on the clinical history participants reported in a screening survey and a study questionnaire. ImmuneRACE Cohort 3 recovered participants were defined by two consecutive negative NP/OP PCR tests, healthcare professional clearance, or symptom resolution. In the prospective study, mobile phlebotomists collected whole blood, serum and a nasopharyngeal or oropharyngeal swab from each participant. Participants in the prospective study had the option to provide additional blood draws and questionnaires over a roughly 2-month period. Before DNA extraction, prospective study blood samples were shipped either frozen or at room temperature.

The source of this sequence is a man in his forties who had recovered from COVID-19. Sample: PBMCs or T cells enriched from blood (not recorded which). This sequence uses TRBV9 and TRBJ1-2, with an unclear D gene assignment. The CDR3 reads as follows: CASSGSSPVANYGYTF. Here is the DNA: TGTGCCAGCAGCGGGAGTTCACCGGTAGCTAACTATGGCTACACCTTC.